These 12 T cell receptor beta chains share one sample of origin, sequenced in a study of blood T cell repertoires in COVID-19. Repertoires were generated with immunoSEQ multiplex PCR, while TCRdb's copy carries only in-frame clones and drops some. The top ten hold less than 3% of the sample, which has some 320,000 clones, around nine tenths seen once. Source material: PBMCs or T cells enriched from blood (not recorded which). Source of these receptors: a woman between 50 and 59 years old who had been exposed to COVID-19.

The genes are TRBV7-8 and TRBJ2-5; 12 bases map to TRBD2. CDR1 and CDR2 from the germline V gene are SGHVS and FQNEAQ. The CDR3 runs to 20 residues. V was pared by 1 base and J by 2 bases, with 14 bases of the junction left unmatched. Written as DNA, the CDR3 is TGTGCCAGCAGCTTAGGTGGTCTAGCGGGGGGGCCGGAGATGCAAGAGACCCAGTACTTC. Translation gives CASSLGGLAGGPEMQETQYF.

This clone was counted once. The chain recombines TRBV5-6 with TRBJ1-2; perhaps TRBD1 as D (6 bases). Trimming stripped 3 bases from V and 8 bases from J, with 11 bases between. Per the germline V gene, CDR1 is SGHDT and CDR2 is YYEEEE. The CDR3 is 12 amino acids. As DNA, the CDR3 is TGTGCCAGCAGCTACAGGGTTGGGGGCTACACCTTC. Translated, it gives CASSYRVGGYTF.

This clone was counted only a few times. V is TRBV28 and J is TRBJ1-2; D is perhaps TRBD1 (5 bases). V was trimmed by 7 bases and J by 4 bases, leaving 10 bases between them. From germline, CDR1 is MDHEN and CDR2 SYDVKM. This CDR3 spans 12 amino acids. CDR3 bases: TGTGCCAGCACGGACATGCGCTATGGCTACACCTTC. It encodes CASTDMRYGYTF.

This clone was seen just once. The V gene is TRBV11-3, the J gene TRBJ2-2; 8 nucleotides match TRBD2. V lost 6 bases and J lost 4; bases outside the gene matches: 7. Per the germline V gene, CDR1 is SGHNT and CDR2 is YENEEA. The CDR3 runs 15 residues. This CDR3 is CASSYSGELTGELFF. The DNA of the CDR3 is TGTGCCAGCAGTTATAGCGGGGAACTCACCGGGGAGCTGTTTTTT.

This clone has only one observation. This sequence joins TRBV19 and TRBJ2-3, with 7 positions matching TRBD2. Germline assignment: CDR1 LNHDA and CDR2 SQIVND (reference sequence). The trim removed 5 bases at V and 1 base at J, leaving 12 bases unmatched. The CDR3 loop spans 17 amino acids. CDR3: CASSLLAGVGGTDTQYF. The CDR3 nucleotides read TGTGCCAGTAGTCTCCTGGCGGGGGTAGGCGGCACAGATACGCAGTATTTT.

The rearrangement uses TRBV9 and TRBJ2-2, with TRBD2 matching over 8 bases. Per the germline V gene, CDR1 is SGDLS and CDR2 is YYNGEE. Trimming removed 4 bases from V and 1 base from J; junction bases left unmatched: 9. The length of the CDR3 is 17 residues. The CDR3 nucleotides are TGTGCCAGCAGCACCCTTCGGGGGGGCTGGAACACCGGGGAGCTGTTTTTT. Protein: CASSTLRGGWNTGELFF.

This clone was seen once. V usage is TRBV6-1 and J usage is TRBJ1-2, with TRBD1 as a possible D gene (5 bases). The ends were cut back, 2 bases at V and 8 bases at J, with 12 bases in the middle. There are 13 residues in the CDR3. From germline, CDR1 is MNHNS and CDR2 SASEGT. The CDR3 region has the DNA TGTGCCAGCAGTGAATCGGGGGAGCGCGGCTACACCTTC. Protein: CASSESGERGYTF.

This sequence joins TRBV5-4 and TRBJ2-5, with TRBD2 as a possible D gene (6 bases). This CDR3 region has 15 residues. CDR1 SGHNT and CDR2 YYREEE come from the germline V gene (reference sequence). V was cut by 2 bases and J by 2 bases, with 13 bases left in between. CDR3: CASSLGAAGQETQYF. DNA of the CDR3: TGTGCCAGCAGCTTAGGGGCCGCGGGGCAAGAGACCCAGTACTTC.

The chain links TRBV7-2 to TRBJ2-3; maybe TRBD2 (5 bases). Trimming stripped 1 base from V and 4 bases from J, with 9 bases between. There are 14 residues in the CDR3. Germline CDR1 is SGHTA and CDR2 is FQGNSA. The DNA for the CDR3 is TGTGCCAGCAGCTTAGAGGGCGGGCCAGATACGCAGTATTTT. It translates to CASSLEGGPDTQYF.

V gene TRBV25-1 combines with J gene TRBJ1-1; D is uncertain. The CDR3 is made up of 14 amino acids. The V end lost 2 bases, the J end lost 5 bases, and 12 bases lay between the germline ends. CDR1 is MGHDK and CDR2 is SYGVNS in the germline V gene. CDR3 protein: CASSERGVATEAFF. As DNA, the CDR3 is TGTGCCAGCAGTGAACGGGGAGTGGCAACTGAAGCTTTCTTT. Supplemented by reference TRBV25-1 and TRBJ1-1, the full variable domain reads EADIYQTPRYLVIGTGKKITLECSQTMGHDKMYWYQQDPGMELHLIHYSYGVNSTEKGDLSSESTVSRIRTEHFPLTLESARPSHTSQYLCASSERGVATEAFFGQGTRLTVV.

The chain employs TRBV27 and TRBJ1-5, with TRBD1 as a possible D gene (6 bases). Between the trimmed V and J ends, which lost 5 bases and 5 bases, there was a span of 16 bases. The CDR3 spans 15 residues. Germline V gives CDR1 MNHEY, CDR2 SMNVEV (reference sequence). CDR3 nucleotide sequence: TGTGCCAGCAGTCCCAGGACAGCCGCGGATCAGCCCCAGCATTTT. Translating gives CASSPRTAADQPQHF.

The chain is built from TRBV28 and TRBJ1-6; D is unresolved. Germline-derived CDR1 and CDR2 are MDHEN and SYDVKM. The CDR3 is 14 residues long. V was pared by 4 bases and J by 8 bases, with 12 bases between. The CDR3 sequence is CASSWFLEHSPLHF. The CDR3 nucleotides are TGTGCCAGCAGTTGGTTTCTTGAGCATTCACCCCTCCACTTT.